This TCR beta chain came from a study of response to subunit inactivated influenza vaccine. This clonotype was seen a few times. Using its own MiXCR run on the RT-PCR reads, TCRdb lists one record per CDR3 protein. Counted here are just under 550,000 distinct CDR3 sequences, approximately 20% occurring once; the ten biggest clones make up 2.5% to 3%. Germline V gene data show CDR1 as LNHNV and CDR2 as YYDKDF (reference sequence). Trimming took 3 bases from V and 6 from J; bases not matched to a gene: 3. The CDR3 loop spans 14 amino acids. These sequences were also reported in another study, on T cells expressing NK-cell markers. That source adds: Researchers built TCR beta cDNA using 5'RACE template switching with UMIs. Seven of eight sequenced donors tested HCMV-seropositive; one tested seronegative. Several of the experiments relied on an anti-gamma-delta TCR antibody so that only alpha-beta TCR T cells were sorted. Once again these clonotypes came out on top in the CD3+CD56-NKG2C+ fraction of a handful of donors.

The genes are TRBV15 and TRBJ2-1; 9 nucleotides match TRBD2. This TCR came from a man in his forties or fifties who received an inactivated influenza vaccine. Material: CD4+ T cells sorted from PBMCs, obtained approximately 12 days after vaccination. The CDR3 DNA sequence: TGTGCCACCAGCAGGCGGGAGGGTCGCAATGAGCAGTTCTTC. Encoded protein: CATSRREGRNEQFF.